This T cell receptor beta chain was captured by sequencing in a study of blood T cell repertoires in COVID-19. Original processing methods: How many nucleated cells were present was estimated from reference gene primer amplification. TCRdb's copy holds only in-frame clones and misses some; the assay was immunoSEQ multiplex PCR. That table gives V, J and clone size, and the DNA gave D and trimming. This table has fewer than 350,000 clones, 88% appearing once. The study drew participants aged about 18 to 89 years from some 23 US areas. Membership in each cohort depended on participant-reported clinical history. Two negative PCRs, clearance, or symptom resolution were required of recovered Cohort 3 donors. The germline gives CDR1 SGHRS, CDR2 YFSETQ. The V segment lost 0 bases and the J segment 10 bases; nucleotides outside the gene matches: 7. This CDR3 comprises 13 residues.

The specimen was PBMCs or T cells enriched from blood (not recorded which). The rearrangement uses TRBV5-1 and TRBJ2-7; 7 bases line up with TRBD1. This sequence was found in a woman in her twenties or thirties who had recovered from COVID-19. The CDR3 sequence: CASSLDRGYIQYF. CDR3 DNA sequence: TGCGCCAGCAGCTTGGACAGGGGATATATACAGTACTTC.